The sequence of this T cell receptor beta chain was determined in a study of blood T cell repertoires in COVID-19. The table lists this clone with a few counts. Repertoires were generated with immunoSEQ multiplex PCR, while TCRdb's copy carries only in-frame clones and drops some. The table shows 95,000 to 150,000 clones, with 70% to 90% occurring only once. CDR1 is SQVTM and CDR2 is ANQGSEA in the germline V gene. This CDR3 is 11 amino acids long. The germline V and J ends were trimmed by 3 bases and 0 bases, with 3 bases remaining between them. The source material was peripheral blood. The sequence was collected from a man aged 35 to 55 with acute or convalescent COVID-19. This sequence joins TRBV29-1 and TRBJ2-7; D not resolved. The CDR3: CSVDNSYEQYF. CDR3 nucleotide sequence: TGCAGCGTTGACAACTCCTACGAGCAGTACTTC.